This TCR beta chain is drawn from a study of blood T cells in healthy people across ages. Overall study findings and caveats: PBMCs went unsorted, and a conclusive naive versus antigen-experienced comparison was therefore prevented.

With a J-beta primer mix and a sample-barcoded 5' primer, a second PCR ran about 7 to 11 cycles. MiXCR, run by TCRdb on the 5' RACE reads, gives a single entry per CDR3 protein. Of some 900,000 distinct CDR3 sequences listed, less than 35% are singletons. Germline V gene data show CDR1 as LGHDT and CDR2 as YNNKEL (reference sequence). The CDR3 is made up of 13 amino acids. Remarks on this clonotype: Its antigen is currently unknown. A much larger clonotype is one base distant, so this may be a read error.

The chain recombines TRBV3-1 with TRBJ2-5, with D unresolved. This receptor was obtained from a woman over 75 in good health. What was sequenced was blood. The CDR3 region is CAGSHYEWETQYF. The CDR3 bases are TGTGCCGGCAGCCATTACGAGTGGGAGACCCAGTACTTC.